This entry lists 4 T cell receptor beta chains sequenced from one sample in a study of cytomegalovirus exposure and HLA in healthy donors. The PCR had 60 Vbeta and 13 Jbeta primers. Repertoires were generated with immunoSEQ multiplex PCR, while TCRdb's copy carries only in-frame clones and drops some. This table holds approximately 100,000 clones, approximately 80% found once. Sample: PBMCs. These receptors came from a man between 60 and 75 years old in good health and CMV-seropositive.

The chain is built from TRBV4-1 and TRBJ1-5; perhaps TRBD1 as D (5 bases). In germline, CDR1 is MGHRA, CDR2 YSYEKL. V lost 0 bases and J 4 bases, leaving 25 bases between the germline ends. The CDR3 loop spans 20 amino acids. CDR3 DNA: TGCGCCAGCAGCCAAGATATACAGGTACTTACCTTGGCGAGGAATCAGCCCCAGCATTTT. Its protein product is CASSQDIQVLTLARNQPQHF.

The genes are TRBV19 and TRBJ2-2, with 8 nucleotides matching TRBD2. The CDR3 is 17 residues long. V shed 1 base and J 2 bases; nucleotides not matched to a gene: 6. Germline CDR1 and CDR2: LNHDA and SQIVND (reference sequence). CDR3 bases: TGTGCCAGTAGTATAGTGGGTAGCGGGACTAACACCGGGGAGCTGTTTTTT. Protein: CASSIVGSGTNTGELFF. Complete variable domain (other parts from reference TRBV19 and TRBJ2-2): DGGITQSPKYLFRKEGQNVTLSCEQNLNHDAMYWYRQDPGQGLRLIYYSQIVNDFQKGDIAEGYSVSREKKESFPLTVTSAQKNPTAFYLCASSIVGSGTNTGELFFGEGSRLTVL.

The chain is built from TRBV29-1 and TRBJ1-1; weak D call: TRBD1 (6 bases). The CDR3 spans 14 residues. Trimming shortened V by 4 bases and J by 4 bases, and 16 bases separated the two germline ends. CDR1 is SQVTM and CDR2 is ANQGSEA in the germline V gene. CDR3 bases: TGCAGCGTTGGGGGATTCAGGGGCGGCACTGAAGCTTTCTTT. This sequence encodes CSVGGFRGGTEAFF.

The chain carries TRBV7-2 and TRBJ2-3; TRBD2 matches at 12 bases. This CDR3 contains 16 residues. Looked up from germline, CDR1 is SGHTA and CDR2 is FQGNSA. The V gene end was trimmed by 3 bases and the J gene end by 5 bases; junction bases not matched to a gene: 6. The CDR3 coding sequence is TGTGCCAGCAGCTTTCGACTAGCGGGGGTGGGAGATACGCAGTATTTT. Its protein is CASSFRLAGVGDTQYF.